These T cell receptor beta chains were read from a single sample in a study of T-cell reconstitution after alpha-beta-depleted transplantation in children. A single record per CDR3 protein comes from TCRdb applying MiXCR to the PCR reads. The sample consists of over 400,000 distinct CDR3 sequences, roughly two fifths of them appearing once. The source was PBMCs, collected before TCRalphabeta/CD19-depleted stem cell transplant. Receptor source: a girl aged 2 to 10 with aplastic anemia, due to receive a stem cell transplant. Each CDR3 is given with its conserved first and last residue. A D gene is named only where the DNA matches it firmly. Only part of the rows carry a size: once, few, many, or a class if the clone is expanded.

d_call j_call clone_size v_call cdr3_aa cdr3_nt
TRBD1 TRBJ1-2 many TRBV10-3 CAISETGAYSNYGYTF TGTGCCATCAGTGAGACAGGGGCTTATTCTAACTATGGCTACACCTTC
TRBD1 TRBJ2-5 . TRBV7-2 CASSLTGTAQETQYF TGTGCCAGCAGCTTAACCGGGACAGCCCAAGAGACCCAGTACTTC
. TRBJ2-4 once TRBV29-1 CSVEEAENIQYF TGCAGCGTTGAAGAGGCAGAAAACATTCAGTACTTC
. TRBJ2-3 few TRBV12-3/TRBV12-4 CASSYGGEGDTQYF TGTGCCAGCAGTTACGGGGGTGAGGGGGATACGCAGTATTTT
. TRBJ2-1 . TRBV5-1 CASRMVAALTYAYSYNEQFF TGCGCCAGCAGAATGGTAGCGGCCCTGACTTACGCCTACTCCTACAATGAGCAGTTCTTC
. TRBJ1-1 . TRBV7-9 CASSLEEGEVSEAFF TGTGCCAGCAGCTTAGAGGAGGGGGAGGTCAGTGAAGCTTTCTTT
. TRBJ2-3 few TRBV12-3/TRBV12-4 CASSLEGRDTQYF TGTGCCAGCAGTTTGGAGGGGCGGGATACGCAGTATTTT
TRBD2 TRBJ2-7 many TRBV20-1 CSAGASGRSTYEQYF TGCAGTGCTGGGGCTAGCGGGAGGTCCACCTACGAGCAGTACTTC
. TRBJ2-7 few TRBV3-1 CASSQDGDEQYF TGTGCCAGCAGCCAAGATGGCGACGAGCAGTACTTC
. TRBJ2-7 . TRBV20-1 CSARVRASSYEQYF TGCAGTGCTAGAGTCAGGGCGAGCTCCTACGAGCAGTACTTC
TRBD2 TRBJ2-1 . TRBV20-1 CSANGLAAYNEQFF TGCAGTGCTAACGGACTAGCGGCTTACAATGAGCAGTTCTTC
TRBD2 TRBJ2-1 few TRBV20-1 CSAPLGLAGVRNEQFF TGCAGTGCTCCCCTGGGACTAGCGGGAGTAAGGAATGAGCAGTTCTTC
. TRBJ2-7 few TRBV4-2 CASSQSRAAQYF TGTGCCAGCAGCCAGAGTAGGGCAGCTCAGTACTTC
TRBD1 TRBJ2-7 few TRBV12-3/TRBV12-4 CASSLGTEPYEQYF TGTGCCAGCAGTTTGGGGACAGAGCCATACGAGCAGTACTTC
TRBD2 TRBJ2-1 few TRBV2 CASIPGLARYSEQFF TGTGCCAGCATCCCGGGACTAGCAAGGTACAGTGAGCAGTTCTTC
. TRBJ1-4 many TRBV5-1 CASRLGRGNEKLFF TGCGCCAGCAGGCTGGGGAGGGGAAATGAAAAACTGTTTTTT
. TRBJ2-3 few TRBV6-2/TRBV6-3 CASSLSSSADTQYF TGTGCCAGCAGTTTATCTAGCTCGGCGGATACGCAGTATTTT
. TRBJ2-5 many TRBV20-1 CSARAERSTYNQETQYF TGCAGTGCTAGAGCGGAGAGATCGACATACAACCAAGAGACCCAGTACTTC
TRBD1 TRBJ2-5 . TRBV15 CATSSWTGGSQETQYF TGTGCCACCAGCAGTTGGACAGGGGGCTCACAAGAGACCCAGTACTTC
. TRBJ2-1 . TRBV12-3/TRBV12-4 CASSLAGGDFNEQFF TGTGCCAGCAGTTTAGCAGGGGGGGATTTCAATGAGCAGTTCTTC
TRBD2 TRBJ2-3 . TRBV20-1 CSAQLAGTTDTQYF TGCAGTGCTCAACTAGCGGGGACAACAGATACGCAGTATTTT